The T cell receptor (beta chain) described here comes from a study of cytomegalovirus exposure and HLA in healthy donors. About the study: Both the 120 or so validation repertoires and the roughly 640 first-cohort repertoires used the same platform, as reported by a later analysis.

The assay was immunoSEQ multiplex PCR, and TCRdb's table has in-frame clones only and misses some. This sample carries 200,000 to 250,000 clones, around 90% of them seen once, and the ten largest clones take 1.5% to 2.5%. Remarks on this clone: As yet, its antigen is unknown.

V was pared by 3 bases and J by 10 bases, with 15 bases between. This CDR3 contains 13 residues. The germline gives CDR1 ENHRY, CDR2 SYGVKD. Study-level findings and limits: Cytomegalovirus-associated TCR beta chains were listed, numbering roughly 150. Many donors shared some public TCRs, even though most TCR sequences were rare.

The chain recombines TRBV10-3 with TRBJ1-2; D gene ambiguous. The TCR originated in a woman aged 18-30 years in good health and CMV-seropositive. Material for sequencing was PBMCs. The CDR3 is CAISDNEIAPYTF. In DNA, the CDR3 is TGTGCCATCAGTGACAACGAGATAGCCCCCTACACCTTC.